The T cell receptor beta chain described here comes from a study of cytomegalovirus exposure and HLA in healthy donors (dated by TCRdb to about 2017). Notes on the research overall: According to an earlier analysis of 450 to 650 of the donors, about 170 million T cells yielded 117 million unique TCR beta sequences and approximately 300 Gb of sequence data. An earlier analysis of 587 of the donors used high-throughput TCR beta sequencing to judge whether each TCR beta V gene segment behaved as functional or pseudogenic. Among 300 to 450 genotyped donors of the cohort, an average of about 240,000 unique TCR beta nucleotide sequences were sequenced per donor, roughly 20% of them non-productive. Using immunosequencing, the study profiled T cell repertoires from about 610 subjects and related those repertoires to cytomegalovirus serostatus. Class I and class II HLA loci were covered by the typing at four-digit resolution. Typing coverage differed by locus: A, B, C, DRB1 and DQB1 were typed in about 620-640 donors, DQA1 in 500 to 550, DPA1 in over 600, and DPB1 in roughly 470. Of the 398 genotyped donors, 81% were placed in the genetic ancestry cluster associated with self-reported Caucasian donors. Roughly 5 DR-DQ haplotypes were handled as single units for association and clustering, since linkage in the cohort was strong. In a later genetic analysis, genome-wide SNP genotypes for about three fifths of the 666 donors were used, and that subset was treated as a discovery cohort. The study was designed to test whether signatures of past pathogen exposure could be identified by cataloging public T cell receptors. The later analysis used no new phenotypic data to find candidate immune exposures, relying instead on TCR beta sequences and their occurrence across donors. The study combined high-throughput TCR immunosequencing, statistical association of individual TCRs with disease status, and machine learning to predict cytomegalovirus infection status. Donor age, sex, ethnicity and CMV serostatus were collected together with the repertoire data. An early release that covered about 600 HLA-typed donors contained approximately 300 gigabases of sequencing data and tens of millions of unique TCR sequences. In addition to the first cohort of approximately 670 subjects, a separate validation cohort of 100 to 150 different subjects was used. Every repertoire in the discovery cohort had been generated on one and the same sequencing platform. To study patterns of TCR occurrence, a later analysis re-analyzed previously published TCR beta repertoires from just over 650 donors and added high-resolution HLA genotyping. Paper-wide results and their limitations: Over 15 rarely observed V segments, including chromosome 9 orphons, were excluded from the earlier analysis of some 590 of the donors because counts were too low. Because HLA typing was missing for some donors at each locus, association tests included only the typed subset. In both the original and validation cohorts, the classifier was reported to diagnose cytomegalovirus status with high specificity and sensitivity. Broadly in line with IMGT annotations, most TCR beta V segments showed up in productive rearrangements about 87% or about 30% of the time in an earlier analysis of some 590 of the donors. In a later analysis, TCR association rates were found to vary across HLA loci, with the most associated TCRs seen for DRB1 alleles and the fewest for HLA-C alleles. According to a later genetic analysis, donors in an Asian-associated ancestry cluster had fewer N-insertions in productive TCRs than the approximately 700-donor mean. The 87-base-pair reads could not distinguish some IMGT-functional V segments, including TRBV6-2 and TRBV6-3, so those segments were excluded. In a later analysis, 15,000 to 20,000 TCR beta sequences were associated with specific HLA alleles at a false discovery rate of 0.05. Most TCR sequences were seen in very few donors, while some public TCRs were found in many individuals. The only immune exposure information available for the cohort was CMV serostatus. Roughly uniform sequencing depth across donors was assumed in presence/absence analyses, although this assumption may not hold. Compared with equally common non-associated chains, HLA-associated TCR beta chains in a later analysis were more clonally expanded and had lower generation probabilities. A later analysis reported that several top co-occurrence clusters appeared linked to parvovirus B19, influenza, CMV and Epstein-Barr virus. A cluster of highly shared sequence variants was judged likely to be a technical artifact of the sequencing pipeline. Only TCR beta chains were sequenced in this cohort, and the absence of alpha or paired-chain data limited detectable features. Assigning TCR associations to individual alleles was difficult when HLA alleles, especially DR and DQ, strongly co-occurred. A later genetic analysis associated a missense DCLRE1C variant with V-gene and J-gene trimming of TCR beta chains, and an independent cohort replicated the association. According to a later analysis, most CMV-associated TCR beta chains appeared to be HLA-restricted, and the HLA associations seemed to be driven largely by CMV exposure. The authors suggested that the approach could potentially be extended to other disease states and immunological phenotypes. A further reported finding was that TCR beta sequences accurately predicted the HLA-A and HLA-B alleles for most subjects in the first cohort. A total of 164 TCR beta chains were listed by the study as associated with cytomegalovirus. Linkage disequilibrium might explain the correlated functional status among segregating V segments, but an unknown experimental factor could not be excluded. A few of the identified cytomegalovirus-associated TCR beta chains were confirmed in vitro to be specific for cytomegalovirus antigens.

V gives up 6 bases and J gives up 4 bases, and the segment between their germline ends measures 22 bases. The CDR3 runs 17 residues from the cysteine to the phenylalanine. Only the CDR3 DNA stays, 51 bases, in frame from base 1. From the germline V gene (reference sequence), CDR1 is PRHDT and CDR2 is FYEKMQ. The cohort comprised fewer than 700 healthy bone marrow donors. At the time of sampling, every cohort member was nominally healthy, though immune exposures that went unrecorded were likely present. The donor was CMV seropositive and belonged to the group of 250 to 300 seropositive cohort members. Every donor gave a peripheral blood sample, and the peripheral blood mononuclear cells from that sample were used for TCR beta sequencing. The Qiagen DNeasy Blood Extraction Kit was used to extract genomic DNA from the blood cell samples. With regard to this clone: Its binding antigen is unknown. No much larger clonotype is one base removed from it; base qualities were not supplied.

Library construction relied on the immunoSEQ multiplex PCR assay. A mixture of 60 forward primers for TCR Vbeta segments and 13 reverse primers for TCR Jbeta segments was used in the multiplex PCR. Amplification of the CDR3 region of rearranged TCR beta genes was performed with a multiplex PCR assay on genomic DNA. On the Illumina HiSeq System, the amplified TCR beta libraries were sequenced as 87-base-pair reads. Concerning the study's data processing: Across the 600 to 700 repertoires, a later analysis counted 80 million or so unique TCR beta chains, 8.5 million to 12 million of which were shared by at least two donors. To remove PCR and sequencing errors, raw reads were error-corrected and collapsed into unique sequences using a nearest-neighbor algorithm that merged closely related sequences. CDR3 sequences were aligned to IMGT reference sequences to assign V, D and J gene segments. For a sequence to be retained, at least a six-nucleotide match to both a V gene segment and a J gene segment was required. Rearrangements were called productive when the CDR3 lacked stop codons and stayed in frame with V and J; all others were non-productive. CDR3 was defined according to IMGT convention as the region running from the second conserved V-encoded cysteine to the conserved J-encoded phenylalanine. In an earlier analysis of around 600 of the donors, sequences lacking an unambiguous match to a single V gene segment were excluded. An earlier analysis of approximately 590 of the donors classified V segments as functional when productive rearrangements were above 56.7% and as segregating when the standard deviation between donors was above 5%. A statistical classification framework was built for diagnosing cytomegalovirus status from the catalog of TCR beta chain sequences. A later analysis assigned V and J genes by comparing TCR nucleotide sequences with IMGT/GENE-DB human TR gene sequences. In a later analysis, CDR3 sequences and most-parsimonious VDJ recombination scenarios were assigned using the TCRdist pipeline. In a later analysis, every TCR beta chain was defined by the combination of its CDR3 amino acid sequence and its V-gene family, and reads without a unique V-gene family were dropped. A later analysis removed 500 to 650 highly shared, low-generation-probability nucleotide sequences to deal with suspected cross-contamination and a sequencing artifact. In a later analysis, a clonal expansion index was calculated for each public chain from normalized within-repertoire ranks of inferred template counts. In a later analysis, generation probabilities were computed using a VDJ recombination model fitted to out-of-frame rearrangements, and the results were checked against IGoR. A later analysis scored TCR-TCR, TCR-HLA and TCR-CMV co-occurrence with hypergeometric tests, applying a repertoire-size bias correction to TCR pairs. False discovery rates were estimated in a later analysis by permuting HLA or CMV assignments 20 times. A later analysis grouped co-occurring TCRs with DBSCAN, adding TCRdist sequence similarity when clustering within HLA-allele-positive subsets. Repertoires with fewer than 30,000 or more than 120,000 public chains, plus five repertoires with anomalous nucleotide sharing, were excluded from co-occurrence clustering. Entries here come from immuneACCESS through TCRdb and include only in-frame sequences with V and J called. Some clones fail to appear in such tables; in the studies checked, an unresolved V gene covers under half of the shortfall, and the cause of the remainder is unknown. For V, J and clone size, that table is used; D and trimming come from the DNA. Counted in this sample were about 150,000 clones; about 80% of them appeared once. The ten largest clones capture about 6.4% of the sample.

What was sequenced was PBMCs. The chain joins TRBV13 to TRBJ2-1, with TRBD2 tentatively as D gene (5 bases match). The clonotype originates from a woman in her forties or fifties in good health and CMV-seropositive. The nucleotide sequence is TGTGCCAGCAGGGTTGCCCTCGGAGGCGGGCGTTACAATGAGCAGTTCTTC. Protein translation: CASRVALGGGRYNEQFF.